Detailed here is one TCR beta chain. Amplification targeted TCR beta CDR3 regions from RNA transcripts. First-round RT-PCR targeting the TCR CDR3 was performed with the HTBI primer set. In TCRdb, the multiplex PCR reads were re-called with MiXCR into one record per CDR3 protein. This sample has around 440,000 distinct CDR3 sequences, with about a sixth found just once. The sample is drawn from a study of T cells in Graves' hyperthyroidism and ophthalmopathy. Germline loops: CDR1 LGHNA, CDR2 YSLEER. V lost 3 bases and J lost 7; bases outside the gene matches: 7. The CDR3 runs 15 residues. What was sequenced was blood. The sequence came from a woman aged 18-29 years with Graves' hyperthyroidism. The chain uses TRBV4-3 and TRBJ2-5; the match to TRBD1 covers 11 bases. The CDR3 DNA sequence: TGCGCCAGCAGCCAGCGGACAGGGGGCTTAGGGACCCAGTACTTC. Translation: CASSQRTGGLGTQYF.